These 12 T cell receptor beta chains were all obtained from the same sample, sequenced in a study of shared clonotypes between healthy human individuals. CD45RO-negative CD8 cells positively selected for CCR7 made up the naive population, which excluded terminally differentiated effector memory CD45RA+ cells. Assay used: immunoSEQ multiplex PCR; TCRdb lists only in-frame clones, some missing. The sample comprises roughly 590,000 clones, roughly 96% of which are singletons, and around 0.097% rests with the top ten. The sample was naive CD8+ T cells sorted from blood. Receptor source: a woman in her twenties or thirties in good health.

The chain employs TRBV19 and TRBJ1-1; D is possibly TRBD1 (5 bases). The CDR3 has 13 residues. Germline V gives CDR1 LNHDA, CDR2 SQIVND (reference sequence). With 3 bases removed from V and 3 bases from J, the gap between germline ends came to 8 bases. The CDR3 here is CASSIWGDTEAFF. CDR3 sequence (DNA): TGTGCCAGTAGTATCTGGGGGGACACTGAAGCTTTCTTT.

The V call is TRBV6-1, the J call TRBJ2-7; 13 nucleotides agree with TRBD2. Per germline, CDR1 MNHNS and CDR2 SASEGT. The CDR3 totals 14 residues. Trimming cost V 2 bases and J 7 bases; bases outside gene matches: 2. CDR3 sequence reads: CASSEILAGGEQYF. Here the CDR3 DNA reads TGTGCCAGCAGTGAAATACTAGCGGGAGGGGAGCAGTACTTC.

The rearrangement uses TRBV19 and TRBJ2-1; 10 nucleotides align to TRBD2. CDR3 length: 13 residues. Germline V gene data show CDR1 as LNHDA and CDR2 as SQIVND (reference sequence). Germline trimming cut 6 bases from V and 8 bases from J; bases unmatched to any gene: 4. The DNA of the CDR3 is TGTGCCAGTAGGGCTAGCGGGAGCTATGAGCAGTTCTTC. This gives the protein CASRASGSYEQFF.

In its sample, this clone was seen once. The rearrangement uses TRBV27 and TRBJ2-7, with 14 bases that match TRBD2. After removal of 6 bases from V and 6 bases from J, the junction contained 4 bases not matched to a gene. CDR3 length: 14 residues. Germline lookup yields CDR1 MNHEY and CDR2 SMNVEV (reference sequence). The chain's CDR3 is CASSRGLAGAEQYF. The DNA for the CDR3 is TGTGCCAGCAGCCGGGGACTAGCGGGAGCCGAGCAGTACTTC.

The rearrangement links TRBV10-2 to TRBJ2-3; D remains ambiguous. The germline V and J ends were trimmed by 0 bases and 5 bases, with 15 bases remaining between them. The CDR3 totals 16 residues. Germline CDR1 and CDR2: WSHSY and SAAADI. CDR3 amino acids: CASSESPPLFGDTQYF. The CDR3 nucleotides read TGCGCCAGCAGTGAGTCTCCCCCACTTTTCGGAGATACGCAGTATTTT.

This chain joins TRBV5-1 and TRBJ1-4; 7 bases match TRBD1. This CDR3 is built from 19 residues. Per the germline V gene, CDR1 is SGHRS and CDR2 is YFSETQ. The J segment lost 7 bases and the V segment lost 0 bases, leaving 18 bases of the junction unmatched. The CDR3 here is CASSLDGRTGRGGSEKLFF. For the CDR3, the DNA is TGCGCCAGCAGCTTGGACGGTCGGACAGGCCGTGGGGGAAGTGAAAAACTGTTTTTT.

This sequence joins TRBV6-5 and TRBJ2-1; TRBD2 aligns across 10 bases. This CDR3 has 11 residues. CDR1 MNHEY and CDR2 SVGAGI come from the germline V gene. The junction had 1 base not matched to a gene; V was cut back by 8 bases and J by 9 bases. CDR3 bases: TGTGCCAGCGTAGCGGGAGGTGAGCAGTTCTTC. Translation gives CASVAGGEQFF.

CDR3 nucleotides: TGTGCCAGCAGGACGGGTGACATGGATGAAAAACTGTTTTTT. Its translation: CASRTGDMDEKLFF. The gene calls are TRBV2 and TRBJ1-4, with D uncertain. V shed 6 bases and J shed 6 bases, with 14 bases lying between them. This CDR3 comprises 14 residues. Per germline, CDR1 SNHLY and CDR2 FYNNEI.

This chain connects TRBV9 to TRBJ2-7, with D unresolved. The CDR3 sequence is 14 residues long. The germline gives CDR1 SGDLS, CDR2 YYNGEE. V was pared by 0 bases and J by 0 bases, with 7 bases between. For the CDR3, the DNA is TGTGCCAGCAGCGTAGGTGGCTTCTCCTACGAGCAGTACTTC. Translating gives CASSVGGFSYEQYF. The full variable domain, completed using reference TRBV9 and TRBJ2-7, is DSGVTQTPKHLITATGQRVTLRCSPRSGDLSVYWYQQSLDQGLQFLIQYYNGEERAKGNILERFSAQQFPDLHSELNLSSLELGDSALYFCASSVGGFSYEQYFGPGTRLTVT.

The V gene is TRBV7-9, the J gene TRBJ2-5; D could derive from TRBD1 or TRBD2 (5 bases each). Germline CDR1 and CDR2: SEHNR and FQNEAQ (reference sequence). V lost 8 bases, J lost 1 base, and 20 bases lay in between. The CDR3 sequence is 16 residues long. This CDR3 is CASGGGKGTLQETQYF. CDR3 bases: TGTGCCAGCGGTGGGGGAAAGGGGACCCTCCAAGAGACCCAGTACTTC.

This clone has just one count. The J gene is TRBJ2-1, the V gene TRBV5-8, with TRBD1 matching 10 bases. The germline V gene encodes CDR1 SGHTS and CDR2 YDEGEE. The V segment lost 2 bases and the J segment 3 bases; nucleotides outside the gene matches: 5. The CDR3 extends over 16 amino acids. The CDR3 reads CASSFPGQGFYNEQFF. The CDR3 region has the DNA TGTGCCAGCAGCTTCCCGGGACAGGGGTTCTACAATGAGCAGTTCTTC. Supplemented by reference TRBV5-8 and TRBJ2-1, the full variable domain reads EAGVTQSPTHLIKTRGQQATLRCSPISGHTSVYWYQQALGLGLQFLLWYDEGEERNRGNFPPRFSGRQFPNYSSELNVNALELEDSALYLCASSFPGQGFYNEQFFGPGTRLTVL.

This clone has a single count. This rearrangement joins TRBV3-1 (or the pseudogene TRBV3-2) to TRBJ1-1; a possible D gene is TRBD1 (6 bases). The germline V gene encodes CDR1 LGHDT and CDR2 YNNKEL (reference sequence). Trimming took 10 bases from V and 7 from J, leaving 7 bases between them. The CDR3 is 9 amino acids. CDR3 nucleotides: TGTGCCAAGGACAGTGAAGCTTTCTTT. Its translation is CAKDSEAFF.